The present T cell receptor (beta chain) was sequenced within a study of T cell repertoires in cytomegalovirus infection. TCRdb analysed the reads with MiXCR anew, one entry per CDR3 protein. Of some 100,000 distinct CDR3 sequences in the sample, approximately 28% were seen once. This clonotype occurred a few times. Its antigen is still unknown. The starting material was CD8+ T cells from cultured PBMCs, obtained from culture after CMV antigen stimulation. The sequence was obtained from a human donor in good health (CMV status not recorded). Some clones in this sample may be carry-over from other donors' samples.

CDR3 region: CASSQDLGMTNYGYTF. The CDR3 region has the DNA TGCGCCAGCAGCCAAGATTTGGGAATGACTAACTATGGCTACACCTTC. This sequence joins TRBV4-1 and TRBJ1-2; no definite D call. The CDR3 totals 16 residues. The germline CDR1 and CDR2 sequences are MGHRA and YSYEKL. V lost 0 bases to trimming and J lost 0 bases, with 11 bases between them.